One sample yielded the 25 T cell receptor beta chains listed below, sequenced in a study of OX40 agonist ivuxolimab in advanced cancers. The repertoire was sequenced with immunoSEQ multiplex PCR; TCRdb's copy has only in-frame clones and lacks some. The table includes under 20,000 clones, about four fifths detected once. The sequencing here drew on CD4+ or CD8+ T cells sorted from blood, taken in a trial of the OX40 agonist ivuxolimab. Source of these receptors: an adult with an advanced solid tumor such as melanoma, head and neck, liver or kidney cancer.

The chain recombines TRBV5-1 with TRBJ1-1, with 7 bases lining up with TRBD1. The CDR3 extends over 14 amino acids. The J segment lost 7 bases and the V segment lost 7 bases, leaving 13 bases of the junction unmatched. Germline V gene lookup returns CDR1 SGHRS and CDR2 YFSETQ. This chain's CDR3 is CASGNPGQQSEAFF. The CDR3 DNA is TGCGCCAGCGGAAACCCGGGACAGCAAAGTGAAGCTTTCTTT.

CDR3 protein: CASTPMGQQNTEAFF. The CDR3 DNA reads as TGTGCCAGTACCCCCATGGGACAGCAGAACACTGAAGCTTTCTTT. The chain recombines TRBV19 with TRBJ1-1; TRBD1 matches 7 bases. Germline trimming cut 7 bases from V and 1 base from J; bases unmatched to any gene: 9. CDR1 is LNHDA, CDR2 SQIVND, per germline (reference sequence). The CDR3 length is 15 residues.

By sample fraction, this clone is medium-sized. The CDR3 DNA reads as TGTGCCAGCAGTCTCACAGGGGATATAAACACTGAAGCTTTCTTT. Its translation is CASSLTGDINTEAFF. V usage is TRBV9 and J usage is TRBJ1-1; 7 bases agree with TRBD1. CDR3 length: 15 amino acids. V shed 5 bases and J 2 bases; nucleotides not matched to a gene: 9. Germline CDR1 SGDLS, CDR2 YYNGEE.

In its sample, this clone was seen a few times. The CDR3 DNA is TGTGCCAGTAGGGGAGGCGGAGGCAATCAGCCCCAGCATTTT. Translating it yields CASRGGGGNQPQHF. The chain uses TRBV19 and TRBJ1-5, with D uncertain. Germline loops: CDR1 LNHDA, CDR2 SQIVND (reference sequence). This CDR3 region has 14 residues. Trimming removed 6 bases at V and 2 bases at J, with 11 bases between.

In this sample, this clone turned up a few times. This sequence joins TRBV28 and TRBJ1-5; TRBD1 might be the D (6 bases). V was cut by 7 bases and J by 9 bases, with 19 bases left in between. CDR1 and CDR2 from the germline V gene are MDHEN and SYDVKM. This CDR3 contains 14 residues. The CDR3 is CASTGEVNQPPQHF. The CDR3 DNA sequence: TGTGCCAGCACAGGGGAGGTGAACCAACCGCCCCAGCATTTT.

Only a few counts were recorded for this clone. J is TRBJ1-3 and V is TRBV6-6; TRBD1 aligns across 10 bases. The CDR3 consists of 16 residues. The V gene's germline CDR1 is MNHNY and CDR2 SVGAGI (reference sequence). V was pared by 6 bases and J by 5 bases, with 10 bases of the junction left unmatched. The CDR3 loop reads CASSTTGQGRRNTIYF. The CDR3 DNA is TGTGCCAGCAGCACGACGGGACAGGGGAGAAGAAACACCATATATTTT.

The chain combines TRBV6-5 with TRBJ2-2; perhaps TRBD2 as D (6 bases). CDR1 MNHEY and CDR2 SVGAGI come from the germline V gene. The germline V and J ends were trimmed by 0 bases and 3 bases, with 8 bases remaining between them. The CDR3 sequence is 15 residues long. The CDR3: CASSYSGGYTGELFF. The DNA of the CDR3 is TGTGCCAGCAGTTACTCGGGAGGCTACACCGGGGAGCTGTTTTTT.

V and J are TRBV9 and TRBJ2-1; 8 bases line up with TRBD2. The CDR3 spans 17 residues. V dropped 0 bases and J dropped 0; count of bases not matched to a gene: 5. The V gene's germline CDR1 is SGDLS and CDR2 YYNGEE. DNA for the CDR3: TGTGCCAGCAGCGTAGACGGGGGGGTAAGCTCCTACAATGAGCAGTTCTTC. Its protein product is CASSVDGGVSSYNEQFF. Variable domain in full (rest from reference TRBV9 and TRBJ2-1): DSGVTQTPKHLITATGQRVTLRCSPRSGDLSVYWYQQSLDQGLQFLIQYYNGEERAKGNILERFSAQQFPDLHSELNLSSLELGDSALYFCASSVDGGVSSYNEQFFGPGTRLTVL.

CDR3 region: CASRGQYF. The CDR3 DNA reads TGTGCCAGCCGGGGGCAGTACTTC. This rearrangement joins TRBV3-2 to TRBJ2-7; TRBD2 reflects the table's D call only, with no check against the DNA. TRBV3-2 is recorded as a pseudogene. The CDR3 is made up of 8 amino acids.

J is TRBJ2-5 and V is TRBV9, with D uncertain. The DNA end lines up better with TRBJ2-7; the J call may be wrong. Germline V lookup: CDR1 SGDLS, CDR2 YYNGEE. CDR3 length equals 14 residues. The DNA for the CDR3 is TGTGCCAGCAGCGTAGACGGCAGAATGGGCGAGCAGTACTTC. Translation gives CASSVDGRMGEQYF.

The J gene is TRBJ1-1, the V gene TRBV7-9, with D possibly TRBD1 on 5 matching bases. Germline V gene lookup returns CDR1 SEHNR and CDR2 FQNEAQ (reference sequence). V was cut by 2 bases and J by 11 bases, with 18 bases left in between. The CDR3 is 14 residues long. The CDR3, as DNA: TGTGCCAGCAGCTTAACCGGGACGGGAGGTAACGCTTTCTTT. Its protein is CASSLTGTGGNAFF.

This sequence joins TRBV21-1 and TRBJ1-5; TRBD1, as called in the table, went unchecked against the DNA. TRBV21-1 is a documented pseudogene. CDR3 length equals 17 residues. This CDR3 reads CASSLGTVRYSNQPQHF. The CDR3 coding sequence is TGTGCCAGCAGCCTAGGGACAGTACGCTATAGCAATCAGCCCCAGCATTTT.

This chain connects TRBV9 to TRBJ2-2; D might be TRBD2 (6 bases). Germline V lookup: CDR1 SGDLS, CDR2 YYNGEE. V was cut by 4 bases and J by 3 bases, with 10 bases left in between. There are 14 residues in the CDR3. The CDR3 spells CASSSGLYTGELFF. DNA of the CDR3: TGTGCCAGCAGCTCGGGACTTTACACCGGGGAGCTGTTTTTT.

The chain is built from TRBV27 and TRBJ1-1; 8 bases are a match to TRBD1. Germline loops: CDR1 MNHEY, CDR2 SMNVEV (reference sequence). J lost 6 bases, V lost 3 bases, and 3 bases had no gene match. This CDR3 has 13 residues. CDR3 sequence (DNA): TGTGCCAGCAGTTTCAGGGGGCAGCCTGAAGCTTTCTTT. This encodes CASSFRGQPEAFF.

This chain connects TRBV7-2 to TRBJ1-1; 8 bases agree with TRBD1. This CDR3 is built from 15 residues. Germline-derived CDR1 and CDR2 are SGHTA and FQGNSA. After removal of 5 bases from V and 4 bases from J, the junction contained 9 bases not matched to a gene. Written as DNA, the CDR3 is TGTGCCAGCAGCGCTCGGACAGGGATTGGCACTGAAGCTTTCTTT. It specifies CASSARTGIGTEAFF.

This clone was counted a few times. This chain uses TRBV6-4 with TRBJ1-2; the D gene is possibly TRBD1 (5 bases). Germline loops: CDR1 MRHNA, CDR2 SNTAGT. V was pared by 7 bases and J by 5 bases, with 8 bases between. The CDR3 is 11 amino acids. The CDR3 sequence: CASTEGYGYTF. The DNA for the CDR3 is TGTGCCAGCACGGAGGGGTATGGCTACACCTTC.

J is TRBJ2-5 and V is TRBV10-3, with 11 bases that match TRBD2. The CDR3 runs to 15 residues. The germline V gene has CDR1 ENHRY and CDR2 SYGVKD. The junction had 1 base not matched to a gene; V was cut back by 0 bases and J by 4 bases. The CDR3 bases are TGTGCCATCAGTGAGTCTGGGACTAGCGGAGAGACCCAGTACTTC. This codes for CAISESGTSGETQYF.

The sample holds one count of this clone. V is TRBV19 and J is TRBJ2-7, with D possibly being TRBD2 (6 bases). This CDR3 has 12 residues. Germline CDR1 reads LNHDA; CDR2 reads SQIVND (reference sequence). The ends were cut back, 2 bases at V and 5 bases at J, with 7 bases in the middle. The CDR3 sequence: CASSIWGDEQYF. In DNA, the CDR3 is TGTGCCAGTAGTATATGGGGGGACGAGCAGTACTTC.

This clone was seen a single time. This chain links TRBV29-1 with TRBJ2-1; D unclear. The CDR3 spans 13 residues. Per the germline V gene, CDR1 is SQVTM and CDR2 is ANQGSEA. The V and J ends lost 3 bases and 0 bases respectively, with 6 bases between them. In nucleotides, the CDR3 is TGCAGCGTTGATTATAGCTCCTACAATGAGCAGTTCTTC. It yields the protein CSVDYSSYNEQFF.

In its sample, this clone was seen once. The V gene is TRBV5-6, the J gene TRBJ1-2; 8 bases line up with TRBD1. Germline lookup yields CDR1 SGHDT and CDR2 YYEEEE. Trimming removed 3 bases from V and 6 bases from J; junction bases left unmatched: 16. This CDR3 spans 17 amino acids. CDR3 DNA: TGTGCCAGCAGCTCGTCAGGCAGGGGGCGCGTTATTCATGGCTACACCTTC. It translates to CASSSSGRGRVIHGYTF.

The gene calls are TRBV1 and TRBJ2-5. TRBV1 is a listed pseudogene. CDR3 length equals 15 residues. CDR3 coding DNA: TGCACCAGCAGCCATCTTCGGGACGGCCAAGAGACCCAGTACTTC. Amino acids: CTSSHLRDGQETQYF.

The chain joins TRBV7-8 to TRBJ2-7, with D possibly TRBD1 on 6 matching bases. Trimming removed 5 bases at V and 2 bases at J, with 16 bases between. The germline CDR1 and CDR2 sequences are SGHVS and FQNEAQ. This CDR3 contains 15 residues. This CDR3 is CASSNQTGRPYEQYF. For the CDR3, the DNA is TGTGCCAGCAGCAACCAGACAGGCCGGCCCTACGAGCAGTACTTC.

The V and J genes are TRBV11-3 and TRBJ2-2; D possibly corresponds to TRBD1 (6 bases). The germline V and J ends were trimmed by 5 bases and 6 bases, with 10 bases remaining between them. The CDR3 loop spans 13 amino acids. Germline-derived CDR1 and CDR2 are SGHNT and YENEEA. The CDR3 DNA reads TGTGCCAGCAGCACGCAGGGGCCCGGGGAGCTGTTTTTT. Translation: CASSTQGPGELFF. Full variable domain (missing parts from reference TRBV11-3 and TRBJ2-2): EAGVVQSPRYKIIEKKQPVAFWCNPISGHNTLYWYLQNLGQGPELLIRYENEEAVDDSQLPKDRFSAERLKGVDSTLKIQPAELGDSAVYLCASSTQGPGELFFGEGSRLTVL.

The gene calls are TRBV18 and TRBJ1-5, with no clear D. Trimming took 4 bases from V and 3 from J, leaving 7 bases between them. Germline loops: CDR1 KGHSH, CDR2 LQKENI. The CDR3 covers 13 residues. The CDR3 here is CASSQENNQPQHF. CDR3 DNA: TGTGCCAGCTCACAGGAAAACAATCAGCCCCAGCATTTT.

CDR3 region: CASSFQINEQFF. CDR3 DNA: TGTGCCAGCAGCTTCCAGATCAATGAGCAGTTCTTC. This chain uses TRBV7-2 with TRBJ2-1; D not resolved. Deletions cut 3 bases from V and 6 bases from J, with 6 bases between. CDR3 size: 12 residues. The V gene's germline CDR1 is SGHTA and CDR2 FQGNSA.